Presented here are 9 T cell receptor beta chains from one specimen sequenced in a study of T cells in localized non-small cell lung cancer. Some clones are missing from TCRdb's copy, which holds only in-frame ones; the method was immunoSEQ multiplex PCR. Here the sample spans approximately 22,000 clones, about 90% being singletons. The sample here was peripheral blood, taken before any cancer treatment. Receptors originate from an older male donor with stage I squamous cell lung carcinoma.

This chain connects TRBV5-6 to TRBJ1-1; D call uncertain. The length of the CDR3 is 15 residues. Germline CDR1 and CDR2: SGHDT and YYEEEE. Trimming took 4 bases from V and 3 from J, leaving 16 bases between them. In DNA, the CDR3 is TGTGCCAGCAGCCCCCTCGAGGGCCGAGACACTGAAGCTTTCTTT. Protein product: CASSPLEGRDTEAFF.

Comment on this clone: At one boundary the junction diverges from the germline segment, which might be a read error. CDR3 bases: TGCGCCAGCACTTCAGGGTGGGATACGCAGTATTTT. This translates into CASTSGWDTQYF. The chain couples TRBV14 to TRBJ2-3, with D possibly matching TRBD1 (5 bases). Germline V gene data show CDR1 as SGHDN and CDR2 as FVKESK. The CDR3 length is 12 residues.

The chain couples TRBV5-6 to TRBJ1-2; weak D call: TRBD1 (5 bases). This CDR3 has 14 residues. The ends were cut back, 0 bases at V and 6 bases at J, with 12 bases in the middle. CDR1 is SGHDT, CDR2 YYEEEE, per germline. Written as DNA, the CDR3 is TGTGCCAGCAGCTTGGTAGCCAGGGCCCATGGCTACACCTTC. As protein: CASSLVARAHGYTF.

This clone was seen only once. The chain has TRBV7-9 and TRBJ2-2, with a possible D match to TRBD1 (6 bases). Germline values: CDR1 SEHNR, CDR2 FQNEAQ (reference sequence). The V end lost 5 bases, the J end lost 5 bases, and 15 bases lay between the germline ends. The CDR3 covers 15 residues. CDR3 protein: CASSTYREPTGELFF. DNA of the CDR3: TGTGCCAGCAGCACATACAGGGAGCCGACCGGGGAGCTGTTTTTT.

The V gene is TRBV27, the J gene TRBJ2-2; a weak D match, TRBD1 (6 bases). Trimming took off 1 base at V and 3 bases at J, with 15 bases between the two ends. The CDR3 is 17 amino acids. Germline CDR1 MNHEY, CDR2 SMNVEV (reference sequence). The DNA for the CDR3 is TGTGCCAGCAGTTTATACCACCCAGGGGACCACACCGGGGAGCTGTTTTTT. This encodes CASSLYHPGDHTGELFF.

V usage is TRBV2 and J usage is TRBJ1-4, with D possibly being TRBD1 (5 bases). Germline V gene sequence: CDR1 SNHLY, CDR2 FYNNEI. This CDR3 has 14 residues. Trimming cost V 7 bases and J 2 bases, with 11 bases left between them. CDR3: CASMVQGTNEKLFF. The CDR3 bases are TGTGCCAGCATGGTGCAGGGTACTAATGAAAAACTGTTTTTT.

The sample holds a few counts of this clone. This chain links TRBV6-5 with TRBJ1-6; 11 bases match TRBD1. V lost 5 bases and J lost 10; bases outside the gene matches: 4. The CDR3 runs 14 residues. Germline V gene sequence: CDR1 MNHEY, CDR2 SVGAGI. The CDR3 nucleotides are TGTGCCAGCAGTGGACAGGGGGCCAACTCACCCCTCCACTTT. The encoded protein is CASSGQGANSPLHF.

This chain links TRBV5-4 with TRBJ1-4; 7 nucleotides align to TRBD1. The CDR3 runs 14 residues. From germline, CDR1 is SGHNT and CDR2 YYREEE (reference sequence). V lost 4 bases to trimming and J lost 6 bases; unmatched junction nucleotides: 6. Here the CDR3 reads CASSETGTDEKLFF. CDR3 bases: TGTGCCAGCAGCGAGACAGGGACGGATGAAAAACTGTTTTTT. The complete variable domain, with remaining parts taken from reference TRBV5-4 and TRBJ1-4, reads ETGVTQSPTHLIKTRGQQVTLRCSSQSGHNTVSWYQQALGQGPQFIFQYYREEENGRGNFPPRFSGLQFPNYSSELNVNALELDDSALYLCASSETGTDEKLFFGSGTQLSVL.

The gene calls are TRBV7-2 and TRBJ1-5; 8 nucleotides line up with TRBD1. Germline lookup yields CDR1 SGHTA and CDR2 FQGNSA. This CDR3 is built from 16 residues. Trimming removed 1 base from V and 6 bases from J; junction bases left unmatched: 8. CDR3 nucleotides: TGTGCCAGCAGCTTAGTGACAGGGGCAGTGGGTCAGCCCCAGCATTTT. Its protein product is CASSLVTGAVGQPQHF.